This T cell receptor (beta chain) was profiled in a study of regulatory T cells in long-lasting Graves disease. CDR3 regions were amplified by Arm-PCR using iRepertoire HTBI primers to build TCR beta libraries. TCRdb re-called the multiplex PCR reads with MiXCR, one entry per CDR3 protein. The sample lists approximately 400,000 distinct CDR3 sequences, 23% occurring once. Time point given: persistent/refractory GD, antithyroid drugs over 5 years with positive TRAb. Making the TCR library involved RNA that had been extracted from PBMCs. Trimming cost V 5 bases and J 6 bases, with 13 bases left between them. CDR3 size: 13 residues. Germline V gene sequence: CDR1 SNHLY, CDR2 FYNNEI.

The sample in question was peripheral blood mononuclear cells (PBMCs), obtained when the disease was refractory, from a patient treated with antithyroid drugs. The TCR originated in a female donor with Graves disease. This chain uses TRBV2 with TRBJ1-2; maybe TRBD1 (5 bases). The CDR3 DNA is TGTGCCAGCAGTTTGCGGGGGTACGATGGCTACACCTTC. Encoded protein: CASSLRGYDGYTF.